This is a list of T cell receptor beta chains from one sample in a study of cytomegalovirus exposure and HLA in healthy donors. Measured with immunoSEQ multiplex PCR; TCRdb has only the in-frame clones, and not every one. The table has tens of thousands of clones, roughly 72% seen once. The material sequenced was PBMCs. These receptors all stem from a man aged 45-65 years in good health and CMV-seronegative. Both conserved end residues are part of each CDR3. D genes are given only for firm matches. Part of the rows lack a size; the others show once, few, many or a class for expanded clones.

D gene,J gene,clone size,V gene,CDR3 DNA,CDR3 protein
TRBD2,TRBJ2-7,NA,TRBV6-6,TGTGCCAGCAGTTACCGAGCGGGGGGTAGCTCCTACGAGCAGTACTTC,CASSYRAGGSSYEQYF
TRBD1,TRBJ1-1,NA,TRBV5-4,TGTGCCAGCAGCTTGAGGGGACAGCTAAACACTGAAGCTTTCTTT,CASSLRGQLNTEAFF
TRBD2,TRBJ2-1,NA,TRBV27,TGTGCCAGCAGCCCCGGGACTAGCGCCAATGAGCAGTTCTTC,CASSPGTSANEQFF
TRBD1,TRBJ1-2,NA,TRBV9,TGTGCCAGCAGCGTAACTAACCAGGGGGAGGACTATGGCTACACCTTC,CASSVTNQGEDYGYTF
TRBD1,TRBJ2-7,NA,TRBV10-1,TGCGCCAGCAGTGTCGGACAGGGCTCCTACGAGCAGTACTTC,CASSVGQGSYEQYF
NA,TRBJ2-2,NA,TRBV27,TGTGCCAGCAGTTTATTGCAGGGGCTCTACACCGGGGAGCTGTTTTTT,CASSLLQGLYTGELFF
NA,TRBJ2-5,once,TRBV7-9,TGTGCCAGCAGCTTGGGACAAACAAGCCCTGGGGAGACCCAGTACTTC,CASSLGQTSPGETQYF
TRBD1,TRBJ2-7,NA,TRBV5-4,TGTGCCAGCAGCTACAGGGGCAGCTACGAGCAGTACTTC,CASSYRGSYEQYF
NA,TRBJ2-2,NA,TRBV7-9,TGTTCCAGCAGCTTAGGTTATGGGGAGCTGTTTTTT,CSSSLGYGELFF
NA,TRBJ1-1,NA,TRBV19,TGTGCCAGCAGCCGCGGCGCGGAGATGAACACTGAAGCTTTCTTT,CASSRGAEMNTEAFF
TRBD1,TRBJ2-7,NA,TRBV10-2,TGCGCCAGCAGTGAGTCGAGAGGGACAGCGAGATACGAGCAGTACTTC,CASSESRGTARYEQYF
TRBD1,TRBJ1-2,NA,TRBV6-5,TGTGCCAGCAGTAGTATACAGGGGTTCCATGGCTACACCTTC,CASSSIQGFHGYTF
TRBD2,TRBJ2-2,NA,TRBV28,TGTGCCAGCAGAACGACTAGCGGACCCGGGGAGCTGTTTTTT,CASRTTSGPGELFF
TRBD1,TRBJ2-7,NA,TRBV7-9,TGTGCCAGCAGCGCTCAGGGGGCGGGGGAGCAGTACTTC,CASSAQGAGEQYF
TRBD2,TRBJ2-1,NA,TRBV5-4,TGTGCCAGCAGTTCTGCTCTAGCGGGGGCCTACAATGAGCAGTTCTTC,CASSSALAGAYNEQFF
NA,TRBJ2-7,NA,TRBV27,TGTGCCAGCAGTTTGCTGGACAACTACGAGCAGTACTTC,CASSLLDNYEQYF
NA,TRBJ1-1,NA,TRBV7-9,TGTGCCAGCACCCCGGGGTGGGACACTGAAGCTTTCTTT,CASTPGWDTEAFF
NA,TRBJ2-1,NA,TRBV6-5,TGTGCCAGCAGTTACTCGGCAAGTCCCTACAATGAGCAGTTCTTC,CASSYSASPYNEQFF
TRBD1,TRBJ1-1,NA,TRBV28,TGTGCCAGCAGTCGCCGGGACAGCCTGTGGATCTTT,CASSRRDSLWIF
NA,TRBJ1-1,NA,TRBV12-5,TGTGCTAGTGGTTTAAGGCCTTACGACTTGAACACTGAAGCTTTCTTT,CASGLRPYDLNTEAFF
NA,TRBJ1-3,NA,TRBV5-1,TGCGCCAGCAGCTTGGACGGGTCTGGAAACACCATATATTTT,CASSLDGSGNTIYF
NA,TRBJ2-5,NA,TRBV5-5,TGTGCCAGCAACTCACGGTACCTCCAAGAGACCCAGTACTTC,CASNSRYLQETQYF
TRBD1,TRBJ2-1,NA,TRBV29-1,TGCAGCGTTGTTAAGGGGGCCCATGAGCAGTTCTTC,CSVVKGAHEQFF
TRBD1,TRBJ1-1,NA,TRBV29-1,TGCAGCGTGGCCCGGGACAGGGGGCCGAGGGCTGAAGCTTTCTTT,CSVARDRGPRAEAFF
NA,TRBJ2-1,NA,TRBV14,TGTGCCAGCAGCCAAGAAAATAACAATGAGCAGTTCTTC,CASSQENNNEQFF